This TCR beta chain was obtained from a study of naive and memory T cell subsets (dated by TCRdb to about 2017). About the investigation overall: The figure summarizing these samples reported 10 or so blood donors, 7 tuberculin skin test biopsies and 3 saline control biopsies. Usually PCR2 was run as a SYBR Green qPCR and stopped at a set threshold, although low-input samples could use end-point PCR (roughly 6 cycles) instead. What the work shows at the level of the full study, not this receptor alone: The RNA-based method was acknowledged to be potentially sensitive to changes in TCR transcripts with T cell activation and differentiation.

The study described a robust, sensitive protocol for amplifying, sequencing and analyzing TCRs, using 3' ligation of a UMI-containing oligonucleotide to TCR cDNA. For whole blood analysis, about 2.4 ml of peripheral blood was drawn from adult healthy volunteers into Tempus tubes, and RNA was extracted according to the manufacturer's instructions. Total RNA was used without cell sorting and was treated with RQ1 DNase before reverse transcription, with a target input of roughly 1 to 1,100 ng. To check how robust the pipeline was in samples where T cells make up a minority population, libraries were built from skin biopsies and whole blood. The CDR3, from cysteine to phenylalanine, totals 13 residues. The CDR3 DNA has 39 bases and is translated from base 1. The V and J ends are trimmed by 0 bases and 4 bases, leaving 7 bases between them. CDR1 and CDR2, looked up from the germline V gene, are MGHRA and YSYEKL.

This clonotype showed up many times. Its recognized antigen is unknown. There are no base qualities to consult, and no much larger clone falls within one base. The library was obtained by UMI-ligation and nested PCR. The ligated cDNA was amplified in four rounds of PCR with nested alpha and beta constant region primers together with the SP2 primer. TCR RNA was reverse transcribed with SuperScript IV using alpha and beta constant region primers for the blood and skin samples. Using T4 RNA ligase 1, an oligonucleotide carrying both the Illumina SP2 primer and a UMI was ligated onto the 3' end of the cDNA. The 12-nucleotide UMI was composed of two random hexamers separated by an eight-base spacer, which was included to prevent hairpin formation. From the second PCR onward, TCR alpha and beta chain libraries were processed separately, and dual indexing was applied for multiplexing. After pooling, the indexed libraries were analyzed by capillary electrophoresis and sequenced on either an Illumina MiSeq or NextSeq. PhiX DNA at about 4.5-7% was added to the libraries to raise base diversity and improve cluster recognition. As for the original processing: UMIs were extracted from read 2 by Demultiplexor and combined with the TCR sequence from read 1, and reads were split according to sample indices. V and J genes and V-J junctions were identified by Decombinator, which gave every TCR a five-part identifier that included V and J deletions. Collapsinator used UMIs to correct sequencing errors and PCR amplification heterogeneity, yielding UMI-based abundance per TCR. CDR3Translator turned identifiers into nucleotide sequence, translated the nucleotide sequence into amino acids, and pulled out CDR3 regions based on terminal motifs. After normalization to the amount of input RNA, error-corrected alpha and beta TCR counts from blood and skin were compared. TCRdb ran its own pipeline on the public reads, namely fastp trimming at Q25 and MiXCR clone calling, and kept in-frame beta chains. Here each entry gathers all rows of one CDR3 protein and keeps the most common genes and DNA. TCRdb, not the original authors, processed these V and J calls. The sample table lists about 26,000 distinct CDR3 sequences, roughly 5.4% of them with a count of one. The ten largest account for roughly 7.1% of the sample.

Material: blood. The chain employs TRBV4-1 and TRBJ2-7; the D gene identity is not certain. This TCR derives from an adult in good health. CDR3 reads: CASSQDKVYEQYF. The nucleotide sequence reads as follows: TGCGCCAGCAGCCAAGACAAGGTATACGAGCAGTACTTC.